This T cell receptor (beta chain) was sequenced during a study of regulatory T cells in long-lasting Graves disease. Study findings and constraints: Sharing of public clonotypes was greater in persistent patients (about 2,500) than in new patients (roughly 880).

This clonotype showed up many times. Antigen: not known. The CDR3 totals 14 residues. Between the trimmed V and J ends, which lost 2 bases and 8 bases, there was a span of 13 bases. Per the germline V gene, CDR1 is SEHNR and CDR2 is FQNEAQ (reference sequence). Time point reported: newly diagnosed GD, antithyroid drugs for less than 3 months. From PBMCs, RNA was extracted and then used to make the TCR library. CDR3 regions were amplified by Arm-PCR using iRepertoire HTBI primers to build TCR beta libraries. TCRdb used MiXCR to reprocess the multiplex PCR reads, holding one entry per CDR3 protein. The repertoire holds around 500,000 distinct CDR3 sequences, around 11% seen once, with 7.5% to 9% in the top ten. The same sample was also studied in work on T cells in Graves' hyperthyroidism and ophthalmopathy. As that report states: HTBI primers were used for first-round RT-PCR of the TCR CDR3.

The sample here was peripheral blood mononuclear cells (PBMCs), taken at new diagnosis, from a patient treated with antithyroid drugs. The clonotype comes from a woman aged 30 to 39 with Graves disease. The chain joins TRBV7-9 to TRBJ2-1; D is perhaps TRBD2 (5 bases). The CDR3 coding sequence is TGTGCCAGCAGCTTACGGCCGAGGGTGGATGAGCAGTTCTTC. Translation gives CASSLRPRVDEQFF.